The sequence of this T cell receptor (beta chain) was determined in a study of Graves' ophthalmopathy and Graves' hyperthyroidism. RNA served as the template for amplifying TCR beta CDR3 regions. HTBI-primed RT-PCR formed the first round, and a multiplex PCR formed the second. In TCRdb, the multiplex PCR reads were re-called with MiXCR into one record per CDR3 protein. The table lists about 370,000 distinct CDR3 sequences, about 17% of them singletons, with 1.6% in the top ten. The CDR3 has 12 amino acids. Germline values: CDR1 MDHEN, CDR2 SYDVKM. Source material: peripheral blood. This chain joins TRBV28 and TRBJ2-7, with a tentative D call TRBD1 (5 bases). The receptor was derived from a woman aged 18 to 35 with Graves' ophthalmopathy. The CDR3 spells CVVTGDAYEQYF. Written as DNA, the CDR3 is TGTGTTGTCACAGGAGATGCCTACGAGCAGTACTTC.